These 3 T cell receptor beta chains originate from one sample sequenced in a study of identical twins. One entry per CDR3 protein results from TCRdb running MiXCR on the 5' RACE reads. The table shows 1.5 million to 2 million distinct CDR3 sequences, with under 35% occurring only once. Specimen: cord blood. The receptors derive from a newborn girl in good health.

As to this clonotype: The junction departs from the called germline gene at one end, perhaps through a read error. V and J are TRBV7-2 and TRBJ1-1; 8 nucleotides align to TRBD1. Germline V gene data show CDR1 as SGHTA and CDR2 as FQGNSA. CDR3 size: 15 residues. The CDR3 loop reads CACSSQGVMNTEAFF. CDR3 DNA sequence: TGTGCCTGCAGCTCACAGGGGGTCATGAACACTGAAGCTTTCTTT.

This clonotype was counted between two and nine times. The CDR3 sequence is CASSQERTGRIWTGANVLTF. CDR3 coding DNA: TGTGCCAGCAGCCAAGAAAGGACAGGGAGAATTTGGACTGGGGCCAACGTCCTGACTTTC. The genes are TRBV4-2 and TRBJ2-6, with 8 positions matching TRBD1. The CDR3 spans 20 residues. Germline-derived CDR1 and CDR2 are LGHNA and YNFKEQ. After removal of 0 bases from V and 2 bases from J, the junction contained 12 bases not matched to a gene.

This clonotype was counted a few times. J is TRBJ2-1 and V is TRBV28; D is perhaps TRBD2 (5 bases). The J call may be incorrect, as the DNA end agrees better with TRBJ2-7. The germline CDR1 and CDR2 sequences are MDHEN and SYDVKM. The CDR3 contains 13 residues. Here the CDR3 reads CASKSGIYNEQYF. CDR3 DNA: TGTGCCAGCAAGAGCGGCATATACAATGAGCAGTACTTC.